The 10 T cell receptor beta chains given below trace back to one sample, sequenced in a study of blood T cell repertoires in COVID-19 (dated by TCRdb to 2018 to 2020). The method was the immunoSEQ multiplex PCR assay. As stored in TCRdb, this immuneACCESS dataset retains in-frame rearrangements with V and J assigned. A fraction of the clones does not appear; measured against another copy, unresolved V genes explain less than half of the discrepancy, and the remainder lacks a known reason. The sample includes 200,000 to 300,000 clones, with approximately 82% observed a single time. The ten most abundant clones make up under 2% of the sample. Sequenced sample: peripheral blood. All receptors come from a woman older than 75 with acute or convalescent COVID-19.

The chain couples TRBV25-1 to TRBJ1-2; a weak D match, TRBD1 (5 bases). This CDR3 region has 16 residues. The germline gives CDR1 MGHDK, CDR2 SYGVNS. Trimming pared 1 base from V and 5 bases from J, leaving 17 bases between. The chain's CDR3 is CASSESLAGPTYGYTF. CDR3 coding DNA: TGTGCCAGCAGTGAATCCCTGGCAGGGCCTACGTATGGCTACACCTTC.

This clone has only one observation. The chain carries TRBV12-3 or TRBV12-4 and TRBJ1-2, with D perhaps matching TRBD1 (6 bases). The CDR3 has 13 residues. V lost 3 bases, J lost 8 bases, and 13 bases lay in between. The CDR3 is CASSFQGPSGYTF. CDR3 DNA: TGTGCCAGCAGTTTTCAGGGGCCTAGCGGCTACACCTTC.

The chain employs TRBV11-2 and TRBJ2-1; TRBD1 agrees at 8 bases. CDR1 is SGHAT, CDR2 FQNNGV, per germline. The CDR3 contains 15 residues. The J segment lost 3 bases and the V segment lost 4 bases, leaving 5 bases of the junction unmatched. As DNA, the CDR3 is TGTGCCAGCAGCTACTACAGGGGGATCTACAATGAGCAGTTCTTC. It encodes CASSYYRGIYNEQFF.

The genes are TRBV6-5 and TRBJ1-1; TRBD1 agrees at 7 bases. CDR3 size: 15 residues. The junction had 11 bases not matched to a gene; V was cut back by 6 bases and J by 4 bases. Germline V gives CDR1 MNHEY, CDR2 SVGAGI. The CDR3 loop is CASSRQGLLSTEAFF. The CDR3 region has the DNA TGTGCCAGCAGCCGACAGGGACTCCTTTCCACTGAAGCTTTCTTT.

This clone was picked up a small number of times. The chain has TRBV6-5 and TRBJ1-6, with D perhaps matching TRBD1 (6 bases). Trimming left V 5 bases short and J 7 bases short, with 12 bases between. The CDR3 is made up of 14 amino acids. Per germline, CDR1 MNHEY and CDR2 SVGAGI. CDR3: CASSNRDLNSPLHF. In DNA, the CDR3 is TGTGCCAGCAGTAACAGGGATTTGAATTCACCCCTCCACTTT.

The chain carries TRBV7-9 and TRBJ1-4; 7 bases map to TRBD1. CDR3 size: 13 residues. V shed 9 bases, J shed 3 bases, and the junction held 4 bases outside the gene matches. Germline V lookup: CDR1 SEHNR, CDR2 FQNEAQ (reference sequence). The CDR3 region has the DNA TGTGCCAGAACGACAGGGCCTAATGAAAAACTGTTTTTT. This gives the protein CARTTGPNEKLFF.

The chain has TRBV9 and TRBJ1-1, with TRBD1 matching over 7 bases. From germline, CDR1 is SGDLS and CDR2 YYNGEE. The CDR3 runs 13 residues. V lost 4 bases, J lost 4 bases, and 4 bases stayed unmatched. CDR3 loop: CASSPGQVTEAFF. The DNA of the CDR3 is TGTGCCAGCAGCCCAGGACAGGTCACTGAAGCTTTCTTT.

This clone appeared a few times. This sequence joins TRBV2 and TRBJ1-1; TRBD1 might be the D (6 bases). In germline, CDR1 is SNHLY, CDR2 FYNNEI. This CDR3 has 16 amino acids. Trimming took off 7 bases at V and 7 bases at J, with 25 bases between the two ends. The CDR3 loop is CASTPASRTVADEAFF. The CDR3 DNA is TGTGCCAGCACCCCAGCTTCTAGGACAGTGGCAGATGAAGCTTTCTTT.

This chain joins TRBV7-3 and TRBJ2-1, with 11 bases that match TRBD2. CDR3 length equals 20 residues. V trimming: 1 base; J trimming: 5 bases; junction bases outside the gene matches: 16. From germline, CDR1 is SGHTA and CDR2 FQGTGA. The CDR3 DNA reads as TGTGCCAGCAGCTTAAGCGGGACTAGCGGCCCTCGGGGATTAGACAATGAGCAGTTCTTC. It is translated as CASSLSGTSGPRGLDNEQFF.

This chain joins TRBV7-2 and TRBJ2-3, with TRBD2 matching over 9 bases. CDR1 is SGHTA and CDR2 is FQGNSA in the germline V gene. The CDR3 sequence is 16 residues long. Unmatched junction bases numbered 6, after V lost 0 bases and J lost 5 bases. The CDR3 sequence is CASSLAGGRAVDTQYF. CDR3 coding DNA: TGTGCCAGCAGCTTAGCTGGCGGGAGGGCCGTAGATACGCAGTATTTT.